Below, one TCR beta chain is given with its context. Antigen unknown. This sample was taken from a study of T cell repertoires in cytomegalovirus infection. Study in general: Signatures in public TCR beta sequences pointed to both CMV infection and matching HLA type. The study, taken as a whole, reports: There were HLA-C-restricted CMV-specific TCR beta clonotypes dominating the ex vivo response.

Using its own MiXCR run on the reads, TCRdb lists one record per CDR3 protein. The sample lists 200,000 or so distinct CDR3 sequences, approximately 28% occurring once. There are 16 residues in the CDR3. The V gene lost 0 bases and the J gene lost 0 bases, with 9 bases spanning the gap. The germline V gene encodes CDR1 MGHRA and CDR2 YSYEKL. Sequenced: PBMCs. The rearrangement links TRBV4-1 to TRBJ1-5; D is undetermined. The sequence came from a human donor in good health (CMV status not recorded). Some clones in this sample may be carry-over from other donors' samples. This CDR3 is CASSQDHENSNQPQHF. The DNA of the CDR3 is TGCGCCAGCAGCCAAGATCATGAGAATAGCAATCAGCCCCAGCATTTT.